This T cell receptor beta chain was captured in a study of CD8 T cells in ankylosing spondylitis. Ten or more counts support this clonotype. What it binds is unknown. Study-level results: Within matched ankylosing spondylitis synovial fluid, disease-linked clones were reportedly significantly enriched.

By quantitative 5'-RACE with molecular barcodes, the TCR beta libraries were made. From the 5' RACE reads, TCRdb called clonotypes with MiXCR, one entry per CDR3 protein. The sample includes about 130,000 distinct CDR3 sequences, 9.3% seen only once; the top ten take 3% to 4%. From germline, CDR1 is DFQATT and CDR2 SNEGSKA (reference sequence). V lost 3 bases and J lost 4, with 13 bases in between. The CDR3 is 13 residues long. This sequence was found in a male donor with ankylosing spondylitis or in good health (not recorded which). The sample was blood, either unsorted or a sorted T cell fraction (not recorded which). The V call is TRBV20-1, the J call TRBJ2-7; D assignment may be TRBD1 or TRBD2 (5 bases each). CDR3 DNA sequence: TGCAGTGCTAGGGTGAGGGGTATGTACGAGCAGTACTTC. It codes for CSARVRGMYEQYF.